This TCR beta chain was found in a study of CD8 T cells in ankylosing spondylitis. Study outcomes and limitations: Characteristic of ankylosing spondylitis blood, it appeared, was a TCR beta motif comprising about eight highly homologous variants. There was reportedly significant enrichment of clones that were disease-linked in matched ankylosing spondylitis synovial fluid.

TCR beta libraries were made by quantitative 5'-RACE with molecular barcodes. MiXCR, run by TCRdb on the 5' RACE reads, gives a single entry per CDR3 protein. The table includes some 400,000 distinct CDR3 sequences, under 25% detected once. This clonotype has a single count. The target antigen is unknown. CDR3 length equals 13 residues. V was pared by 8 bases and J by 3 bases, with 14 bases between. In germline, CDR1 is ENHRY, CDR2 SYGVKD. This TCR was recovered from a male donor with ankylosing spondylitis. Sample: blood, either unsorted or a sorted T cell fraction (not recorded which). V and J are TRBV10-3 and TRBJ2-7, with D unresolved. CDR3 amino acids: CAILVGSGYEQYF. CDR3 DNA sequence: TGTGCCATCCTAGTGGGGTCAGGCTACGAGCAGTACTTC.